The clone carrying this T cell receptor (beta chain) was recorded only once. The record originates from a study of blood T cell repertoires in COVID-19. Recruits, aged about 18 to 95 years, lived in about two dozen US areas. Per the authors' pipeline: Estimated nucleated cell counts came from reference gene primer amplification. Data came from immunoSEQ multiplex PCR; TCRdb stores just in-frame clones and leaves some out. That table is the source of V, J and clone size, and D and trimming were worked out from the DNA. The table lists around 170,000 clones, roughly 90% of them singletons, with roughly 7.3% in the top ten. The source material was PBMCs or T cells enriched from blood (not recorded which). This TCR came from a woman aged 45-59 years who had recovered from COVID-19.

The chain's CDR3 is CASSRGQGGTEAFF. The CDR3 DNA reads TGTGCCAGCTCACGCGGACAGGGAGGGACTGAAGCTTTCTTT. The chain joins TRBV18 to TRBJ1-1, with 8 positions matching TRBD1. V lost 4 bases to trimming and J lost 5 bases; unmatched junction nucleotides: 6. This CDR3 has 14 residues. The germline CDR1 and CDR2 sequences are KGHSH and LQKENI.